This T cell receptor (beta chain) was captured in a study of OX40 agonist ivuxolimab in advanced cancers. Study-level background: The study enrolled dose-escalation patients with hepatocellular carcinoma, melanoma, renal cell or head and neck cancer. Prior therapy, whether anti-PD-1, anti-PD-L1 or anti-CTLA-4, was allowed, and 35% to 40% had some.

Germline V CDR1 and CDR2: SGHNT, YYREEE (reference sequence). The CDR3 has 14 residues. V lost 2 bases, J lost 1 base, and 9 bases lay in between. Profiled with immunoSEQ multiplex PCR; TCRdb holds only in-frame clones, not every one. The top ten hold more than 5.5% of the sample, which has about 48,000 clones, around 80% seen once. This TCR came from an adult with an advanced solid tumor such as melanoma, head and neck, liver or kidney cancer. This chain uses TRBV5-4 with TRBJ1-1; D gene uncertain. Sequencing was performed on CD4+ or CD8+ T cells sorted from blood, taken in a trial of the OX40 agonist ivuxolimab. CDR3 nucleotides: TGTGCCAGCAGCTTAGGCCGGAGGAACACTGAAGCTTTCTTT. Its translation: CASSLGRRNTEAFF.